This TCR beta chain is drawn from a study of shared T cell receptors in the human thymus. The CDR3 is made up of 14 amino acids. Germline V gives CDR1 SEHNR, CDR2 FQNEAQ (reference sequence). V dropped 10 bases and J dropped 5; count of bases not matched to a gene: 13. TCRdb keeps only in-frame clones here, not all; method: immunoSEQ multiplex PCR. Here the sample spans hundreds of thousands of clones, more than 75% being singletons. This same sample was also part of a study on human thymus T cells. That source reports: Samples came from healthy Finnish infants during open corrective cardiac surgery. It was from resections taken during corrective heart surgery that the thymus tissue came. Related research described thymic repertoires that were highly overlapping among unrelated individuals.

This chain uses TRBV7-9 with TRBJ2-5; 7 bases map to TRBD1. The clonotype comes from a boy less than two years old with a congenital heart defect. The sequenced material came from thymocytes. Here the CDR3 reads CATSRDRLAETQYF. CDR3 nucleotides: TGTGCCACCTCTCGGGACAGACTGGCGGAGACCCAGTACTTC.